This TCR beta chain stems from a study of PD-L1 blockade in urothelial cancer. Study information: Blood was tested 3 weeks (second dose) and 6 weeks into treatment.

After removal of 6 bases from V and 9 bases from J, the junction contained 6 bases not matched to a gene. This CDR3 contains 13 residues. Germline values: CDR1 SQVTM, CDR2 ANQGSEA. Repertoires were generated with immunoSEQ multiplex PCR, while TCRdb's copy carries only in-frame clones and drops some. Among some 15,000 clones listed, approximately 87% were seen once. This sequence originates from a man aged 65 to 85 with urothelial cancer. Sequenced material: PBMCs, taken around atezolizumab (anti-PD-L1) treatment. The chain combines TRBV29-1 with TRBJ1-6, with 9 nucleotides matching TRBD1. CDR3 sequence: CSVGGQGGSPLHF. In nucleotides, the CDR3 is TGCAGCGTGGGGGGACAGGGAGGTTCACCCCTCCACTTT.